One T cell receptor (beta chain) is described in this entry. Antigen unknown. Trimming cost V 1 base and J 4 bases, with 11 bases left between them. Germline V gene lookup returns CDR1 MNHNS and CDR2 SASEGT. There are 15 residues in the CDR3. The data are from a study of cytotoxic CD8 clonotypes in ibrutinib-treated CLL. The overall study: There were some 10 relapsed/refractory patients and about 14 treatment-naive patients, and fewer than 18 were IGHV unmutated. Mean productive templates were around 240,000; mean productive rearrangements were roughly 90,000.

This table comes from immunoSEQ multiplex PCR, and its TCRdb copy is limited to in-frame clones, with some not included. The sample has about 36,000 clones; over 70% are singletons. Study-level findings and limits: Measured clonality at baseline was greater than in age-matched healthy donors and tracked with circulating CD8+ T-cell counts.

The rearrangement links TRBV6-1 to TRBJ1-3; D uncertain. The clonotype comes from a human donor with chronic lymphocytic leukemia. The input for sequencing was PBMCs, taken at disease progression, from a patient treated with ibrutinib. CDR3 sequence: CASSEGVLPGNTIYF. CDR3 nucleotides: TGTGCCAGCAGTGAAGGGGTACTACCCGGAAACACCATATATTTT.